The 24 T cell receptor beta chains reported below all come from one sample, sequenced in a study of CD8+ T cells in alopecia areata. Treatment meaning: oral pan-JAK inhibitor, 5-10 mg twice daily. As the sequencing template, cDNA was produced by extracting RNA and reverse transcribing it. The data were produced by immunoSEQ multiplex PCR, yet TCRdb's version contains in-frame clones alone and is incomplete. Counted here are about 90,000 clones, roughly 45% occurring once; the ten biggest clones make up around 18%. This sample comprised CD8+ T cells sorted from blood, obtained at week 24, from a patient treated with tofacitinib. These TCRs come from a human donor with alopecia areata.

J is TRBJ2-2 and V is TRBV18; D is uncertain. V gave up 2 bases and J gave up 3 bases, with 7 bases separating them. This CDR3 spans 14 amino acids. In germline, CDR1 is KGHSH, CDR2 LQKENI. CDR3 region: CASSPMAYTGELFF. CDR3 DNA sequence: TGTGCCAGCTCACCAATGGCGTACACCGGGGAGCTGTTTTTT.

This clone appeared many times. One junction end does not reproduce the germline sequence, and a read error may be involved. The rearrangement joins TRBV19 to TRBJ1-2, with D tentatively TRBD1 (5 bases). Germline CDR1 and CDR2: LNHDA and SQIVND (reference sequence). The CDR3 runs to 11 residues. Written as DNA, the CDR3 is TGTGCCAGTAGTATTGGTGGGACCTACCATTTC. It encodes CASSIGGTYHF. Using reference TRBV19 and TRBJ1-2 for the parts outside the CDR3, the full variable domain is DGGITQSPKYLFRKEGQNVTLSCEQNLNHDAMYWYRQDPGQGLRLIYYSQIVNDFQKGDIAEGYSVSREKKESFPLTVTSAQKNPTAFYLCASSIGGTYHFGSGTRLTVV.

The rearrangement uses TRBV27 and TRBJ2-7, with 12 bases fitting TRBD1. The V and J ends lost 5 bases and 4 bases, in that order; junction bases with no gene match: 6. The CDR3 contains 15 residues. Germline V CDR1 and CDR2: MNHEY, SMNVEV (reference sequence). The DNA of the CDR3 is TGTGCCAGCAGTGCCCCGGGACAGGGGGCTTACGAGCAGTACTTC. Its translation: CASSAPGQGAYEQYF.

This clone turned up a few times. The CDR3 reads CASSYRRGETQYF. The CDR3 bases are TGTGCCAGCAGCTATCGGAGGGGAGAGACCCAGTACTTC. The gene calls are TRBV28 and TRBJ2-5; D is perhaps TRBD2 (6 bases). The V end lost 6 bases, the J end lost 4 bases, and 12 bases lay between the germline ends. The germline V gene encodes CDR1 MDHEN and CDR2 SYDVKM. The CDR3 is 13 residues long.

Ten or more counts support this clone. The chain carries TRBV2 and TRBJ2-7; D possibly matches TRBD1 or TRBD2 (5 bases each). CDR1 SNHLY and CDR2 FYNNEI come from the germline V gene. V was trimmed by 4 bases and J by 4 bases, leaving 14 bases between them. This CDR3 is built from 14 residues. The CDR3 sequence is CASSVMRGTYEQYF. In DNA, the CDR3 is TGTGCCAGCAGTGTCATGAGGGGCACATACGAGCAGTACTTC. The full variable domain, completed using reference TRBV2 and TRBJ2-7, is EPEVTQTPSHQVTQMGQEVILRCVPISNHLYFYWYRQILGQKVEFLVSFYNNEISEKSEIFDDQFSVERPDGSNFTLKIRSTKLEDSAMYFCASSVMRGTYEQYFGPGTRLTVT.

This clone was counted only a few times. V and J are TRBV7-3 and TRBJ1-1, with 9 nucleotides matching TRBD1. V gave up 2 bases and J gave up 8 bases; unmatched junction bases: 6. The CDR3 spans 14 residues. The germline CDR1 and CDR2 sequences are SGHTA and FQGTGA. CDR3 DNA sequence: TGTGCCAGCAGCTTAGAAGGGACAGGGACCGAAGCTTTCTTT. It codes for CASSLEGTGTEAFF. The full variable domain, its missing parts supplied by reference TRBV7-3 and TRBJ1-1, is GAGVSQTPSNKVTEKGKYVELRCDPISGHTALYWYRQSLGQGPEFLIYFQGTGAADDSGLPNDRFFAVRPEGSVSTLKIQRTERGDSAVYLCASSLEGTGTEAFFGQGTRLTVV.

This clone came up a few times. The chain is built from TRBV29-1 and TRBJ1-2; D perhaps matches TRBD1 (6 bases). Germline values: CDR1 SQVTM, CDR2 ANQGSEA. The CDR3 consists of 12 residues. V dropped 5 bases and J dropped 4 bases, with 11 bases sitting between them. CDR3 in amino acids: CSVPGQSYGYTF. The CDR3 DNA reads TGCAGCGTTCCCGGACAGAGCTATGGCTACACCTTC.

This clone occurred a few times. V and J are TRBV5-1 and TRBJ2-7; no reliable D call. The CDR3 runs to 15 residues. Trimming cost V 0 bases and J 2 bases, with 12 bases left between them. Germline V CDR1 and CDR2: SGHRS, YFSETQ. CDR3 region: CASSLGMGSAYEQYF. The DNA of the CDR3 is TGCGCCAGCAGCTTGGGGATGGGTTCCGCCTACGAGCAGTACTTC.

The chain links TRBV9 to TRBJ1-1; D not certain. This CDR3 has 13 residues. CDR1 is SGDLS, CDR2 YYNGEE, per germline. Trimming removed 4 bases from V and 4 bases from J, with 11 bases in between. The chain's CDR3 is CASSSSRGTEAFF. CDR3 nucleotide sequence: TGTGCCAGCAGCTCCTCCCGGGGCACTGAAGCTTTCTTT.

Only a few counts were recorded for this clone. The chain joins TRBV27 to TRBJ2-1, with no clear D. The CDR3 is made up of 13 amino acids. Germline CDR1 MNHEY, CDR2 SMNVEV (reference sequence). V was pared by 5 bases and J by 6 bases, with 11 bases between. Here the CDR3 reads CASSPRHINEQFF. In DNA, the CDR3 is TGTGCCAGCAGTCCCCGACACATCAATGAGCAGTTCTTC.

This clone turned up a few times. The rearrangement links TRBV4-2 to TRBJ2-5; D is perhaps TRBD2 (6 bases). The CDR3 sequence is 14 residues long. Trimming removed 4 bases at V and 2 bases at J, with 11 bases between. The V gene's germline CDR1 is LGHNA and CDR2 YNFKEQ. The CDR3 spells CASSPRDFQETQYF. In DNA form, the CDR3 reads TGTGCCAGCAGCCCACGGGACTTTCAAGAGACCCAGTACTTC.

The CDR3 loop reads CASSPPSATYNEQFF. DNA of the CDR3: TGTGCCAGCAGTCCGCCTAGCGCTACCTACAATGAGCAGTTCTTC. This sequence joins TRBV27 and TRBJ2-1; D may be TRBD2 (6 bases). Germline V gene lookup returns CDR1 MNHEY and CDR2 SMNVEV (reference sequence). CDR3 length: 15 residues. The ends were cut back, 5 bases at V and 2 bases at J, with 13 bases in the middle.

The chain uses TRBV7-3 and TRBJ2-7; D is uncertain. The CDR3 extends over 10 amino acids. V lost 8 bases to trimming and J lost 2 bases, with 4 bases between them. Looked up from germline, CDR1 is SGHTA and CDR2 is FQGTGA. The CDR3 DNA reads as TGTGCCAGCGCACCCTACGAGCAGTACTTC. This sequence encodes CASAPYEQYF.

The CDR3 DNA is TGCGCCAGCAGCCAAGATGTAGGGAGCGGGAGTTCGGGTACGCAGTATTTT. This encodes CASSQDVGSGSSGTQYF. The chain combines TRBV4-3 with TRBJ2-3; TRBD2 agrees at 8 bases. CDR1 is LGHNA, CDR2 YSLEER, per germline. V lost 0 bases to trimming and J lost 8 bases; unmatched junction nucleotides: 13. CDR3 length equals 17 residues.

The V and J genes are TRBV30 and TRBJ2-2; 7 bases align to TRBD2. The J segment lost 8 bases and the V segment lost 3 bases, leaving 6 bases of the junction unmatched. This CDR3 region has 13 residues. Germline lookup yields CDR1 GTSNPN and CDR2 SVGIG (reference sequence). The CDR3 DNA reads as TGTGCCTGGAGCTTTGGGAGGGCGGGGGAGCTGTTTTTT. Its translation: CAWSFGRAGELFF.

This CDR3 reads CASSGGTGGGNQPQHF. The CDR3 DNA sequence: TGTGCCAGCAGCGGCGGGACAGGGGGAGGTAATCAGCCCCAGCATTTT. V gene TRBV9 combines with J gene TRBJ1-5; 11 nucleotides match TRBD1. The junction had 6 bases not matched to a gene; V was cut back by 3 bases and J by 4 bases. Germline CDR1 is SGDLS and CDR2 is YYNGEE. This CDR3 has 16 residues.

The V call is TRBV7-6, the J call TRBJ2-7, with D maybe TRBD1 (6 bases). The germline V gene has CDR1 SGHVS and CDR2 FNYEAQ. Deletions cut 3 bases from V and 0 bases from J, with 15 bases between. The CDR3 covers 16 residues. The chain's CDR3 is CASSLGQPGSSYEQYF. Here the CDR3 DNA reads TGTGCCAGCAGCTTGGGACAACCGGGTAGCTCCTACGAGCAGTACTTC.

CDR3 coding DNA: TGTGCCAGCAGATCAGGAACAGGGGGCGCGCGGGGCTACACCTTC. It specifies CASRSGTGGARGYTF. The chain uses TRBV6-1 and TRBJ1-2; 9 positions agree with TRBD1. CDR1 MNHNS and CDR2 SASEGT come from the germline V gene. Losses at the gene ends were 6 bases for V and 8 bases for J; bases not matched to a gene: 13. This CDR3 has 15 amino acids.

This clone occurred a few times. J is TRBJ2-3 and V is TRBV30; 16 positions agree with TRBD2. CDR1 and CDR2 (germline): GTSNPN, SVGIG (reference sequence). The CDR3 consists of 16 residues. The junction had 11 bases not matched to a gene; V was cut back by 4 bases and J by 10 bases. CDR3 sequence: CAWTAEGLAGGPPQYF. CDR3 bases: TGTGCCTGGACAGCAGAGGGACTAGCGGGAGGGCCGCCGCAGTATTTT.

The chain combines TRBV29-1 with TRBJ1-1, with D perhaps TRBD1 (5 bases). CDR3 length: 13 amino acids. Trimming took off 4 bases at V and 4 bases at J, with 13 bases between the two ends. From germline, CDR1 is SQVTM and CDR2 ANQGSEA. In DNA form, the CDR3 reads TGCAGCGTTGTAGGGGTTTACGGCACTGAAGCTTTCTTT. It translates to CSVVGVYGTEAFF. The full variable domain, in which reference TRBV29-1 and TRBJ1-1 provide the parts outside the CDR3, is SAVISQKPSRDICQRGTSLTIQCQVDSQVTMMFWYRQQPGQSLTLIATANQGSEATYESGFVIDKFPISRPNLTFSTLTVSNMSPEDSSIYLCSVVGVYGTEAFFGQGTRLTVV.

This clone was detected only a few times. V usage is TRBV6-6 and J usage is TRBJ2-7, with D possibly matching TRBD2 (5 bases). The germline V gene encodes CDR1 MNHNY and CDR2 SVGAGI (reference sequence). The V end lost 7 bases, the J end lost 3 bases, and 7 bases lay between the germline ends. The CDR3 sequence is 11 residues long. This chain's CDR3 is CASTGDYEQYF. The CDR3 DNA reads TGTGCCAGCACCGGGGACTACGAGCAGTACTTC.

The chain joins TRBV4-2 to TRBJ2-7, with D uncertain. The germline gives CDR1 LGHNA, CDR2 YNFKEQ. The CDR3 totals 16 residues. Trimming removed 4 bases from V and 0 bases from J, with 16 bases in between. The CDR3 DNA follows: TGTGCCAGCAGCCCTCTTGCGGCAGGCAACTCCTACGAGCAGTACTTC. Its protein is CASSPLAAGNSYEQYF.

This chain links TRBV27 with TRBJ2-7, with D maybe TRBD2 (5 bases). Trimming took 3 bases from V and 1 from J, leaving 10 bases between them. There are 14 residues in the CDR3. CDR1 and CDR2 from the germline V gene are MNHEY and SMNVEV (reference sequence). This chain's CDR3 is CASSLRAESYEQYF. DNA of the CDR3: TGTGCCAGCAGTTTGAGGGCTGAGTCCTACGAGCAGTACTTC.

The count of this clone is one. Other DNA sequences of this sample code for an identical CDR3. The rearrangement joins TRBV30 to TRBJ2-7, with D possibly matching TRBD2 (6 bases). V was clipped by 5 bases and J by 2 bases, with 10 bases between them. CDR1 and CDR2 from the germline V gene are GTSNPN and SVGIG (reference sequence). The CDR3 has 12 residues. The CDR3 loop reads CAWRSGAYEQYF. CDR3 nucleotide sequence: TGTGCCTGGCGATCGGGGGCCTACGAGCAGTACTTC.